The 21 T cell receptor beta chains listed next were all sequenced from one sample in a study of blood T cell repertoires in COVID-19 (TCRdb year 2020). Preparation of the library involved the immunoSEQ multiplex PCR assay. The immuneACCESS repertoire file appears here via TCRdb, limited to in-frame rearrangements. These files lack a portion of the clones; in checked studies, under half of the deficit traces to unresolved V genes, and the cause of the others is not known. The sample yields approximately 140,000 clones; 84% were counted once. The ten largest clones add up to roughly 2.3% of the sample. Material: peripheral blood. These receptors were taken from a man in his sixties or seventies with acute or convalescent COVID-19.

The CDR3 loop is CAWSPNPSSYNSPLHF. CDR3 sequence (DNA): TGTGCCTGGAGCCCCAATCCGAGCTCCTATAATTCACCCCTCCACTTT. This sequence joins TRBV30 and TRBJ1-6; D not certain. V dropped 3 bases and J dropped 0 bases, with 12 bases sitting between them. The CDR3 covers 16 residues. Germline loops: CDR1 GTSNPN, CDR2 SVGIG (reference sequence).

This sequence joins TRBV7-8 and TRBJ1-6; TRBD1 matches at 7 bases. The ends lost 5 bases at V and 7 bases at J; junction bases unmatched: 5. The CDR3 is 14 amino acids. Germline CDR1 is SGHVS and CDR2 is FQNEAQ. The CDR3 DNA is TGTGCCAGCAGCCCGGGACAGCAGAATTCACCCCTCCACTTT. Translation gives CASSPGQQNSPLHF.

CDR3 coding DNA: TGTGCCTGGAGTGTTGGACTAGCGGGGGGTGGGGCCACAGATACGCAGTATTTT. This translates into CAWSVGLAGGGATDTQYF. This chain connects TRBV30 to TRBJ2-3, with 14 bases aligning to TRBD2. CDR3 size: 18 residues. Germline values: CDR1 GTSNPN, CDR2 SVGIG (reference sequence). The V segment lost 0 bases and the J segment 2 bases; nucleotides outside the gene matches: 7.

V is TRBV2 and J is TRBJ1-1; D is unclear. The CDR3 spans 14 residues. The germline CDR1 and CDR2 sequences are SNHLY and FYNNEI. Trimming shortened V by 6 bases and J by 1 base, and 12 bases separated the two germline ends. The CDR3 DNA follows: TGTGCCAGCAGCGTGTTGAAAGCGAACACTGAAGCTTTCTTT. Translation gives CASSVLKANTEAFF.

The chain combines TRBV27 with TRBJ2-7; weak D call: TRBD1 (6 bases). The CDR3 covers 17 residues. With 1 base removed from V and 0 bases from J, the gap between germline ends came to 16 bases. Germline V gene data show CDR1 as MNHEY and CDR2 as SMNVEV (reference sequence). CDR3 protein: CASSLFGTGLSSYEQYF. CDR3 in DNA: TGTGCCAGCAGTTTATTTGGTACAGGGCTGAGCTCCTACGAGCAGTACTTC.

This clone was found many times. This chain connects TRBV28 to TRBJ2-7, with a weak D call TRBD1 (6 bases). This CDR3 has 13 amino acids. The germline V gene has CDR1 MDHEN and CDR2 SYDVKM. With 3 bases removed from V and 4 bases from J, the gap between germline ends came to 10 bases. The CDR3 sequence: CASSFQGSYEQYF. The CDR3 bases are TGTGCCAGCAGTTTCCAGGGGAGTTACGAGCAGTACTTC.

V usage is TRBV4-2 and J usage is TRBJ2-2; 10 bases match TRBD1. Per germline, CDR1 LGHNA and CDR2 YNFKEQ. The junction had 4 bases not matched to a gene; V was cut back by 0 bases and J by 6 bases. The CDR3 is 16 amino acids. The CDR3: CASSQDWTGGAGELFF. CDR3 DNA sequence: TGTGCCAGCAGCCAAGATTGGACAGGGGGTGCCGGGGAGCTGTTTTTT.

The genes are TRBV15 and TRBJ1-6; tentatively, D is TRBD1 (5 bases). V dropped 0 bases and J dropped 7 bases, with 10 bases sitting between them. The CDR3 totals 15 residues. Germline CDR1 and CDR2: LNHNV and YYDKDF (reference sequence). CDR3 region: CATSRDRGYNSPLHF. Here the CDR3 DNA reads TGTGCCACCAGCAGAGACCGGGGGTACAATTCACCCCTCCACTTT. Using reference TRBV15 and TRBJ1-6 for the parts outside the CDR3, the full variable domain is DAMVIQNPRYQVTQFGKPVTLSCSQTLNHNVMYWYQQKSSQAPKLLFHYYDKDFNNEADTPDNFQSRRPNTSFCFLDIRSPGLGDTAMYLCATSRDRGYNSPLHFGNGTRLTVT.

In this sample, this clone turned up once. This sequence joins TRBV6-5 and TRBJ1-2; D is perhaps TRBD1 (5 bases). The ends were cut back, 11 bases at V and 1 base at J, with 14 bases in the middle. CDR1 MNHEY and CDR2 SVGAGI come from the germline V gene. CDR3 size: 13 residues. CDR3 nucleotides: TGTGCCGGGGGGGTTGGGGTTAACTATGGCTACACCTTC. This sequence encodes CAGGVGVNYGYTF.

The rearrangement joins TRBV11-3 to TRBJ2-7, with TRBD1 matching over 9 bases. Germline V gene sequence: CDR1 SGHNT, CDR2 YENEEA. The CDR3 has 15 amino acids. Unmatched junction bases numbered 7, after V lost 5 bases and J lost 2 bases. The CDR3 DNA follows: TGTGCCAGCAGCAAGGGACAGGGCGCAACCTACGAGCAGTACTTC. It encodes CASSKGQGATYEQYF.

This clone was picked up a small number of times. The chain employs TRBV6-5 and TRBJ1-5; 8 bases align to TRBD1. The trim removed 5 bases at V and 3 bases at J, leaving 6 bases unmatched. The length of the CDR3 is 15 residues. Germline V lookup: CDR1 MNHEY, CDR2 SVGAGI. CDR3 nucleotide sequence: TGTGCCAGCAGTCCCTGGGGACAGGACAATCAGCCCCAGCATTTT. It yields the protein CASSPWGQDNQPQHF.

The CDR3 nucleotides read TGTGCCAGCGGGAGCGGGTCGGGCTACGAGCAGTACTTC. This translates into CASGSGSGYEQYF. The chain uses TRBV11-2 and TRBJ2-7, with D perhaps matching TRBD2 (6 bases). The germline gives CDR1 SGHAT, CDR2 FQNNGV. Trimming took 8 bases from V and 3 from J, leaving 14 bases between them. The CDR3 contains 13 residues.

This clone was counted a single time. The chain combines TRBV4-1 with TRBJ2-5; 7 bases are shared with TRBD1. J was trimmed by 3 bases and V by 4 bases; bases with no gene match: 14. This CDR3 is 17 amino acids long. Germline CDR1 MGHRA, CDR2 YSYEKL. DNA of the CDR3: TGCGCCAGCAGCCCAGGCACTCTGAGGACAGGAGAAGAGACCCAGTACTTC. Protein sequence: CASSPGTLRTGEETQYF.

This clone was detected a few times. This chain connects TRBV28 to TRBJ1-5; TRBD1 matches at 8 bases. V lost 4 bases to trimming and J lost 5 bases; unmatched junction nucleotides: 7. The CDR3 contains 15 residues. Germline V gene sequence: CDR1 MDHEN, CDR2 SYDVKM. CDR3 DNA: TGTGCCAGCAGTTCCTCCGGGACAGGAGATCAGCCCCAGCATTTT. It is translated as CASSSSGTGDQPQHF. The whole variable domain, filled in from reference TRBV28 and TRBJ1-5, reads DVKVTQSSRYLVKRTGEKVFLECVQDMDHENMFWYRQDPGLGLRLIYFSYDVKMKEKGDIPEGYSVSREKKERFSLILESASTNQTSMYLCASSSSGTGDQPQHFGDGTRLSIL.

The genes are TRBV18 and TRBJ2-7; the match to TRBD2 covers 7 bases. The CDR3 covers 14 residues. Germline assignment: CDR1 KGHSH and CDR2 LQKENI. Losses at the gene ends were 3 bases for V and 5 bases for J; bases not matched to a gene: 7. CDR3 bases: TGTGCCAGCTCACCCGGAACTAGCGTCCACGAGCAGTACTTC. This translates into CASSPGTSVHEQYF.

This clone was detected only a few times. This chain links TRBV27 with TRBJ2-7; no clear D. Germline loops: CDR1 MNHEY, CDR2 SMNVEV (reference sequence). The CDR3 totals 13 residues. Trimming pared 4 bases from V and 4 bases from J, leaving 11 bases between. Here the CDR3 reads CASSSGSLYEQYF. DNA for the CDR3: TGTGCCAGCAGTTCCGGGTCCCTATACGAGCAGTACTTC.

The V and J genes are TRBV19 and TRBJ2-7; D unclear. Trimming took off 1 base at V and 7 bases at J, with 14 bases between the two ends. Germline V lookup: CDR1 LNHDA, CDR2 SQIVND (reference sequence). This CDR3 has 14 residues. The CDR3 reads CASSIGPTSEEQYF. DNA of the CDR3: TGTGCCAGTAGTATAGGACCCACCTCGGAGGAGCAGTACTTC.

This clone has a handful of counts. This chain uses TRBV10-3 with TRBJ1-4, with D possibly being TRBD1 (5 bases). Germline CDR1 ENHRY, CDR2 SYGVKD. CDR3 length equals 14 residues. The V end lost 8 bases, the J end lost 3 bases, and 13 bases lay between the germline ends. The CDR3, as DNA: TGTGCCATCGCCCCAGGGATGGCTAATGAAAAACTGTTTTTT. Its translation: CAIAPGMANEKLFF.

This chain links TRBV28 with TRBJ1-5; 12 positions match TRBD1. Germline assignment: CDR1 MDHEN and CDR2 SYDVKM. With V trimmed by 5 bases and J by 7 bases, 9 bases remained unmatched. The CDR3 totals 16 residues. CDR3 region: CASSLSGTGGGQPQHF. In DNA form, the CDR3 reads TGTGCCAGCAGTCTGTCCGGGACAGGGGGCGGCCAGCCCCAGCATTTT.

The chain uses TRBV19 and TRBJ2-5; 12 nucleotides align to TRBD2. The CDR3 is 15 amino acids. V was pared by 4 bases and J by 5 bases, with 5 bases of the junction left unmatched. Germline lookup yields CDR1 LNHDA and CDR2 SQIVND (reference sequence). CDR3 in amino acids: CASSTGTSGRETQYF. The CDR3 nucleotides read TGTGCCAGTAGTACCGGGACTAGCGGGCGGGAGACCCAGTACTTC.

CDR3 in DNA: TGTGCCAGCAGCTCCCTTGAGCTAGCTAATACGCAGTATTTT. This encodes CASSSLELANTQYF. The chain recombines TRBV7-8 with TRBJ2-3, with a possible D match to TRBD2 (5 bases). Per germline, CDR1 SGHVS and CDR2 FQNEAQ. Trimming removed 4 bases at V and 7 bases at J, with 15 bases between. This CDR3 is 14 amino acids long.